The 21 T cell receptor beta chains given below trace back to one sample, sequenced in a study of shared clonotypes between healthy human individuals. Naive CD8 cells lacked CD45RO, underwent positive selection for CCR7 and left out terminally differentiated effector memory CD45RA+ cells. Sequenced by immunoSEQ multiplex PCR; TCRdb stores in-frame clones only, minus some. The data show fewer than 850,000 clones, 90% to 98% seen once. The specimen sequenced was naive CD8+ T cells sorted from blood. Source of these receptors: a man aged 25-45 years in good health.

This rearrangement joins TRBV19 to TRBJ2-1; TRBD2 agrees at 8 bases. CDR1 is LNHDA, CDR2 SQIVND, per germline (reference sequence). The CDR3 contains 17 residues. The junction had 11 bases not matched to a gene; V was cut back by 6 bases and J by 1 base. DNA for the CDR3: TGTGCCAGTAGCCCTATTAGCGGGATGTTATCCTACAATGAGCAGTTCTTC. Amino acids: CASSPISGMLSYNEQFF.

In DNA, the CDR3 is TGTGCCAGCCACAGCGGATCCTACAATGAGCAGTTCTTC. Protein sequence: CASHSGSYNEQFF. The rearrangement links TRBV4-2 to TRBJ2-1; maybe TRBD2 (5 bases). CDR3 length equals 13 residues. Between the trimmed V and J ends, which lost 8 bases and 1 base, there was a span of 9 bases. Germline V gives CDR1 LGHNA, CDR2 YNFKEQ.

The chain combines TRBV6-1 with TRBJ2-3, with D hard to call. This CDR3 spans 15 amino acids. V lost 10 bases, J lost 0 bases, and 17 bases lay in between. Germline CDR1 and CDR2: MNHNS and SASEGT. CDR3 bases: TGTGCCATCAAGCTAATGGTTCCTAGCACAGATACGCAGTATTTT. Its protein product is CAIKLMVPSTDTQYF.

This chain connects TRBV7-7 to TRBJ2-2; 10 bases agree with TRBD1. The CDR3 contains 15 residues. From germline, CDR1 is SSHAT and CDR2 FNYEAQ (reference sequence). V shed 5 bases and J 6 bases; nucleotides not matched to a gene: 6. CDR3 region: CASSQGQGLSGELFF. DNA for the CDR3: TGTGCCAGCAGCCAGGGACAGGGGTTGTCCGGGGAGCTGTTTTTT.

The CDR3 coding sequence is TGTGCCAGTTGGGACAGAGGGGAAAAACTGTTTTTT. It yields the protein CASWDRGEKLFF. The chain carries TRBV2 and TRBJ1-4, with TRBD1 identical over 7 bases. CDR3 length: 12 amino acids. V was pared by 9 bases and J by 8 bases, with 6 bases of the junction left unmatched. Germline values: CDR1 SNHLY, CDR2 FYNNEI.

The rearrangement uses TRBV7-9 and TRBJ2-7, with TRBD1 matching over 8 bases. V lost 5 bases and J lost 2; bases outside the gene matches: 8. Germline V gene data show CDR1 as SEHNR and CDR2 as FQNEAQ (reference sequence). The CDR3 is made up of 15 amino acids. This chain's CDR3 is CASSPPGTGAYEQYF. CDR3 bases: TGTGCCAGCAGCCCCCCGGGGACAGGAGCCTACGAGCAGTACTTC.

This chain joins TRBV15 and TRBJ2-1; possibly TRBD1 for D (5 bases). This CDR3 spans 17 amino acids. The V end lost 0 bases, the J end lost 6 bases, and 18 bases lay between the germline ends. Per the germline V gene, CDR1 is LNHNV and CDR2 is YYDKDF (reference sequence). CDR3 in DNA: TGTGCCACCAGCAGAGAAACCTCCAGACAGTTCTTCAATGAGCAGTTCTTC. This codes for CATSRETSRQFFNEQFF.

The chain has TRBV4-1 and TRBJ2-7; a weak D match, TRBD2 (6 bases). CDR3 length equals 15 residues. Germline CDR1 is MGHRA and CDR2 is YSYEKL. V shed 4 bases and J shed 2 bases, with 15 bases lying between them. The CDR3 spells CASSLGGDSPYEQYF. DNA for the CDR3: TGCGCCAGCAGCCTAGGCGGGGACTCACCCTACGAGCAGTACTTC.

The chain joins TRBV5-1 to TRBJ2-7, with TRBD1 matching over 7 bases. V dropped 4 bases and J dropped 3; count of bases not matched to a gene: 10. Germline V gene sequence: CDR1 SGHRS, CDR2 YFSETQ. The CDR3 is 15 amino acids. The CDR3 DNA is TGCGCCAGCAGCCCCGACTCGACAGGGTACTACGAGCAGTACTTC. It codes for CASSPDSTGYYEQYF. Full variable domain (outside the CDR3, taken from reference TRBV5-1 and TRBJ2-7): KAGVTQTPRYLIKTRGQQVTLSCSPISGHRSVSWYQQTPGQGLQFLFEYFSETQRNKGNFPGRFSGRQFSNSRSEMNVSTLELGDSALYLCASSPDSTGYYEQYFGPGTRLTVT.

This sequence joins TRBV27 and TRBJ2-5; 8 bases fit TRBD1. This CDR3 spans 12 amino acids. The V gene end was trimmed by 6 bases and the J gene end by 7 bases; junction bases not matched to a gene: 4. Looked up from germline, CDR1 is MNHEY and CDR2 is SMNVEV (reference sequence). CDR3 sequence reads: CASSRGRGTQYF. Here the CDR3 DNA reads TGTGCCAGCAGCAGGGGGCGCGGGACCCAGTACTTC.

The chain employs TRBV7-9 and TRBJ2-7; TRBD1 is a possible D gene (6 bases). Between the trimmed V and J ends, which lost 10 bases and 6 bases, there was a span of 22 bases. The V gene's germline CDR1 is SEHNR and CDR2 FQNEAQ (reference sequence). The CDR3 loop spans 14 amino acids. CDR3 sequence (DNA): TGTGCCACCATCCAGGGGCGGGTGCCTTTCGAGCAGTACTTC. It yields the protein CATIQGRVPFEQYF. Filled out from reference TRBV7-9 and TRBJ2-7, the complete variable domain reads DTGVSQNPRHKITKRGQNVTFRCDPISEHNRLYWYRQTLGQGPEFLTYFQNEAQLEKSRLLSDRFSAERPKGSFSTLEIQRTEQGDSAMYLCATIQGRVPFEQYFGPGTRLTVT.

The rearrangement links TRBV27 to TRBJ2-3, with D possibly being TRBD1 or TRBD2 (5 bases each). Trimming stripped 3 bases from V and 0 bases from J, with 7 bases between. Per the germline V gene, CDR1 is MNHEY and CDR2 is SMNVEV (reference sequence). There are 14 residues in the CDR3. CDR3 DNA: TGTGCCAGCAGTTTTTGGGGGAGCACAGATACGCAGTATTTT. Residues: CASSFWGSTDTQYF.

This clone was recorded once. The rearrangement uses TRBV6-1 and TRBJ2-7; a possible D gene is TRBD1 (5 bases). Trimming removed 10 bases from V and 3 bases from J, with 16 bases in between. The CDR3 loop spans 13 amino acids. The germline CDR1 and CDR2 sequences are MNHNS and SASEGT. This CDR3 is CATRLDRVYEQYF. DNA of the CDR3: TGTGCCACCAGATTAGACAGAGTCTACGAGCAGTACTTC.

The chain combines TRBV27 with TRBJ2-7, with a weak D call TRBD2 (5 bases). Germline V gives CDR1 MNHEY, CDR2 SMNVEV (reference sequence). V was shortened by 8 bases and J by 5 bases, with 22 bases between the two germline ends. The CDR3 is 15 amino acids. The CDR3 reads CASRLSWPGPDEQYF. The CDR3 coding sequence is TGTGCCAGCCGACTATCTTGGCCAGGACCCGACGAGCAGTACTTC.

The chain employs TRBV19 and TRBJ2-1; TRBD2 matches at 9 bases. The germline V gene encodes CDR1 LNHDA and CDR2 SQIVND (reference sequence). The CDR3 runs 14 residues. Trimming took 3 bases from V and 8 from J; bases not matched to a gene: 5. In DNA form, the CDR3 reads TGTGCCAGTAGTATCGGGGGCGGGAGGGATGAGCAGTTCTTC. Translated, it gives CASSIGGGRDEQFF.

This chain joins TRBV9 and TRBJ1-1; D not resolved. The V end lost 3 bases, the J end lost 8 bases, and 14 bases lay between the germline ends. The CDR3 runs to 13 residues. The germline V gene has CDR1 SGDLS and CDR2 YYNGEE. The DNA of the CDR3 is TGTGCCAGCAGCGCCCAACACGGCCACGAAGCTTTCTTT. It is translated as CASSAQHGHEAFF. Looking up the rest from reference TRBV9 and TRBJ1-1 gives the full variable domain: DSGVTQTPKHLITATGQRVTLRCSPRSGDLSVYWYQQSLDQGLQFLIQYYNGEERAKGNILERFSAQQFPDLHSELNLSSLELGDSALYFCASSAQHGHEAFFGQGTRLTVV.

The CDR3: CASSTGRGTEAFF. The CDR3 DNA reads as TGTGCCAGCAGCACAGGGAGAGGGACTGAAGCTTTCTTT. The V gene is TRBV7-9, the J gene TRBJ1-1; D is possibly TRBD1 (6 bases). CDR3 length: 13 residues. In germline, CDR1 is SEHNR, CDR2 FQNEAQ (reference sequence). V was cut by 5 bases and J by 5 bases, with 12 bases left in between.

This clone appeared once. The rearrangement uses TRBV7-8 and TRBJ1-2, with 7 bases lining up with TRBD1. CDR1 SGHVS and CDR2 FQNEAQ come from the germline V gene. The length of the CDR3 is 16 residues. Trimming cost V 5 bases and J 4 bases; bases outside gene matches: 13. CDR3 in amino acids: CASSPRTSRGSYGYTF. The CDR3 nucleotides are TGTGCCAGCAGCCCAAGGACTAGCAGGGGGTCCTATGGCTACACCTTC.

The rearrangement uses TRBV6-6 and TRBJ1-2; D call uncertain. Per germline, CDR1 MNHNY and CDR2 SVGAGI (reference sequence). V lost 0 bases and J lost 2, with 10 bases in between. CDR3 length: 15 residues. CDR3 loop: CASSYSLEENYGYTF. The CDR3 DNA reads as TGTGCCAGCAGTTACTCTTTGGAGGAAAACTATGGCTACACCTTC.

This chain joins TRBV6-5 and TRBJ1-5, with TRBD1 identical over 7 bases. The trim removed 6 bases at V and 7 bases at J, leaving 12 bases unmatched. Germline CDR1 and CDR2: MNHEY and SVGAGI. This CDR3 comprises 15 residues. CDR3 sequence reads: CASSPSTGRGQPQHF. The CDR3 DNA follows: TGTGCCAGCAGCCCCTCGACAGGGAGAGGGCAGCCCCAGCATTTT.

This chain links TRBV19 with TRBJ2-2; D not certain. CDR1 and CDR2 (germline): LNHDA, SQIVND (reference sequence). This CDR3 spans 14 amino acids. Between the trimmed V and J ends, which lost 3 bases and 1 base, there was a span of 6 bases. CDR3 in DNA: TGTGCCAGTAGTATTGGGATGAACACCGGGGAGCTGTTTTTT. This gives the protein CASSIGMNTGELFF.